These 20 T cell receptor beta chains originate from one sample sequenced in a study of blood T cells in healthy people across ages. A J-beta primer mix and a sample-barcoded 5' primer were used in a second PCR of about 7 to 12 cycles. TCRdb itself ran the 5' RACE reads through MiXCR, one entry per CDR3 protein. Seen here are under 1,000,000 distinct CDR3 sequences, under 40% observed once, and the top ten hold 13%. Sequencing was done on a sample of blood. All receptors come from a man younger than 35 in good health.

V and J are TRBV6-1 and TRBJ2-3; no definite D call. The germline V gene encodes CDR1 MNHNS and CDR2 SASEGT. This CDR3 spans 11 amino acids. Trimming left V 3 bases short and J 14 bases short, with 12 bases between. The CDR3 protein is CASSDLDNPYF. CDR3 coding DNA: TGTGCCAGCAGTGACCTCGACAACCCGTATTTT.

Many counts were recorded for this clonotype. The rearrangement uses TRBV5-1 and TRBJ2-1; the match to TRBD2 covers 7 bases. Germline assignment: CDR1 SGHRS and CDR2 YFSETQ. The J segment lost 2 bases and the V segment lost 0 bases, leaving 2 bases of the junction unmatched. CDR3 length: 15 residues. The CDR3 region is CASSLDRGAYNEQFF. The CDR3 DNA reads as TGCGCCAGCAGCTTGGACCGGGGGGCCTACAATGAGCAGTTCTTC.

As for this clonotype: A much larger clone lies one base from this, so it may be a read error. The chain joins TRBV20-1 to TRBJ2-1; D is unresolved. CDR1 and CDR2 from the germline V gene are DFQATT and SNEGSKA (reference sequence). V lost 5 bases and J 13 bases, leaving 21 bases between the germline ends. The CDR3 has 13 amino acids. The CDR3, as DNA: TGCAGTGCTCCTTTCTCGTCACAAGAGACCCAGTTCTTC. This sequence encodes CSAPFSSQETQFF.

This clonotype was recorded many times. The gene calls are TRBV10-3 and TRBJ2-3; a possible D gene is TRBD2 (5 bases). V was shortened by 2 bases and J by 6 bases, with 15 bases between the two germline ends. The CDR3 sequence is 15 residues long. In germline, CDR1 is ENHRY, CDR2 SYGVKD. CDR3 region: CAISERAVPVDTQYF. The CDR3 nucleotides are TGTGCCATCAGTGAGCGAGCGGTCCCCGTGGATACGCAGTATTTT.

The V and J genes are TRBV12-3 or TRBV12-4 and TRBJ1-1, with D unresolved. The CDR3 is 13 residues long. V lost 0 bases, J lost 5 bases, and 7 bases lay in between. CDR3 loop: CASSLAVRTEAFF. In DNA form, the CDR3 reads TGTGCCAGCAGTTTAGCGGTGAGGACTGAAGCTTTCTTT.

The chain has TRBV7-8 and TRBJ1-6; TRBD1 matches 7 bases. CDR3 length equals 15 residues. V trimming: 3 bases; J trimming: 7 bases; junction bases outside the gene matches: 6. The germline CDR1 and CDR2 sequences are SGHVS and FQNEAQ. CDR3 DNA sequence: TGTGCCAGCAGCTTTGGGGGGGACAGAAATTCACCCCTCCACTTT. Translated, it gives CASSFGGDRNSPLHF.

The rearrangement uses TRBV29-1 and TRBJ1-2; D might be TRBD1 (5 bases). This CDR3 contains 13 residues. V lost 7 bases, J lost 5 bases, and 17 bases lay in between. Germline V CDR1 and CDR2: SQVTM, ANQGSEA. The CDR3 sequence is CSASDMEDYGYTF. The CDR3 DNA follows: TGCAGCGCCTCGGACATGGAGGATTATGGCTACACCTTC.

As regards this clonotype: Just one base apart from a much larger clone, this may be a read error. The CDR3 loop reads CASSLGAGGANNEKLFF. In nucleotides, the CDR3 is TGTGCCAGCAGCTTAGGGGCAGGGGGCGCCAATAATGAAAAACTGTTTTTT. The V and J genes are TRBV7-9 and TRBJ1-4, with 8 bases matching TRBD1. Per germline, CDR1 SEHNR and CDR2 FQNEAQ (reference sequence). After removal of 1 base from V and 4 bases from J, the junction contained 8 bases not matched to a gene. The length of the CDR3 is 17 residues.

This clonotype was seen repeatedly, ten times or more. CDR3 residues: CASRGQVNSYEQYF. As DNA, the CDR3 is TGTGCCAGCAGGGGACAGGTGAACTCCTACGAGCAGTACTTC. This sequence joins TRBV2 and TRBJ2-7; 8 bases match TRBD1. V shed 6 bases, J shed 0 bases, and the junction held 4 bases outside the gene matches. Per the germline V gene, CDR1 is SNHLY and CDR2 is FYNNEI. The length of the CDR3 is 14 residues.

A note on this clonotype: The junction differs from germline at one of its ends, possibly a read error. The genes are TRBV27 and TRBJ1-5, with D possibly TRBD1 on 5 matching bases. Germline V CDR1 and CDR2: MNHEY, SMNVEV (reference sequence). There are 15 residues in the CDR3. The DNA for the CDR3 is TGTGTCAGCCACCCATCCGGGACCCACGGCCAGCCCCAGCATTTT. This encodes CVSHPSGTHGQPQHF.

This clonotype was detected a few times. The chain couples TRBV28 to TRBJ2-4, with a weak D call TRBD1 (6 bases). The end of the DNA aligns better with TRBJ2-5, so the J call may be wrong. Germline loops: CDR1 MDHEN, CDR2 SYDVKM. There are 14 residues in the CDR3. The CDR3 DNA reads TGTGCCAGCAGCCCACAGGGAGCGGTTGAGACCCAGTACTTC. Protein: CASSPQGAVETQYF.

With respect to this clonotype: The junction does not match germline at one end; this may be a read error. The chain links TRBV7-6 to TRBJ1-2, with no clear D. The CDR3 is made up of 12 amino acids. Germline V gene lookup returns CDR1 SGHVS and CDR2 FNYEAQ. CDR3 DNA: TGTGCCAGCAGCCCGAACAAGTATGACTACACCTTC. Translating gives CASSPNKYDYTF.

This clonotype was recorded a few times. The chain has TRBV20-1 and TRBJ2-5, with D tentatively TRBD2 (6 bases). The CDR3 loop spans 13 amino acids. Per germline, CDR1 DFQATT and CDR2 SNEGSKA (reference sequence). The V and J ends lost 2 bases and 5 bases respectively, with 12 bases between them. The CDR3 DNA follows: TGCAGTGCTAGACAGGGCGGGGAGGAGACCCAGTACTTC. Protein product: CSARQGGEETQYF.

V and J are TRBV2 and TRBJ2-5; possible D gene TRBD2, 6 bases. The closer fit of TRBJ2-7 to the DNA end suggests the J call may be wrong. This CDR3 spans 14 amino acids. Germline lookup yields CDR1 SNHLY and CDR2 FYNNEI. CDR3 amino acids: CASSASREVHEQYF. The CDR3 coding sequence is TGTGCCAGCAGCGCCAGCAGGGAGGTTCACGAGCAGTACTTC.

Of note for this clonotype: One junction end disagrees with the germline gene, perhaps due to a read error. The chain recombines TRBV12-3 or TRBV12-4 with TRBJ1-2; D is possibly TRBD1 (5 bases). The CDR3 is 14 residues long. The CDR3 loop is CASSLSGVNYGCTF. As DNA, the CDR3 is TGTGCCAGCAGTTTATCGGGGGTGAACTATGGCTGCACCTTC.

Worth noting for this clonotype: Possible read error: a much larger clone is one base away. CDR3 in DNA: TGTGCCAGCAGTTTATCGAGCATTCGTTACGAGCAGTACTTC. Translating it yields CASSLSSIRYEQYF. V and J are TRBV27 and TRBJ2-5; the D is unclear. TRBJ2-7 explains the end of the DNA better; the J call may be wrong. Germline CDR1 and CDR2: MNHEY and SMNVEV (reference sequence). The CDR3 is 14 amino acids.

The chain links TRBV5-6 to TRBJ2-1, with D possibly being TRBD1 or TRBD2 (6 bases each). The germline gives CDR1 SGHDT, CDR2 YYEEEE. V lost 3 bases and J 6 bases, leaving 16 bases between the germline ends. CDR3 size: 15 residues. The CDR3 DNA follows: TGTGCCAGCAGCTCATCTCGGGGGCTCAGCAATGAGCAGTTCTTC. Translated: CASSSSRGLSNEQFF.

This chain connects TRBV5-1 to TRBJ1-4; D ambiguous. The V end lost 0 bases, the J end lost 3 bases, and 9 bases lay between the germline ends. The CDR3 is 15 residues long. Germline CDR1 SGHRS, CDR2 YFSETQ. The CDR3: CASSLASEPNEKLFF. The CDR3 coding sequence is TGCGCCAGCAGCTTGGCGTCAGAGCCTAATGAAAAACTGTTTTTT.

This sequence joins TRBV20-1 and TRBJ1-3; TRBD1 matches 10 bases. The germline gives CDR1 DFQATT, CDR2 SNEGSKA (reference sequence). The J segment lost 3 bases and the V segment lost 2 bases, leaving 4 bases of the junction unmatched. CDR3 length equals 15 residues. The CDR3: CSARSGQGFGNTIYF. The DNA for the CDR3 is TGCAGTGCTAGATCGGGACAGGGGTTTGGAAACACCATATATTTT.

This chain links TRBV15 with TRBJ2-5; TRBD2 is a possible D gene (5 bases). V lost 5 bases and J lost 4, with 14 bases in between. The V gene's germline CDR1 is LNHNV and CDR2 YYDKDF (reference sequence). This CDR3 spans 14 amino acids. CDR3 protein: CATSPPSRGETQYF. The CDR3 nucleotides are TGTGCCACCAGCCCACCTTCCCGGGGAGAGACCCAGTACTTC.